These 22 T cell receptor beta chains came from one sample sequenced in a study of blood T cell repertoires in COVID-19. TCRdb keeps only in-frame clones here, not all; method: immunoSEQ multiplex PCR. The sample holds over 90,000 clones, roughly 84% seen once. The material sequenced was peripheral blood. These receptor sequences come from a human donor in a cohort sampled during active COVID-19.

The chain uses TRBV28 and TRBJ1-2; TRBD1 agrees at 9 bases. Germline V CDR1 and CDR2: MDHEN, SYDVKM. The CDR3 contains 13 residues. Germline trimming cut 4 bases from V and 7 bases from J; bases unmatched to any gene: 4. Written as DNA, the CDR3 is TGTGCCAGCAGTTCTACAGGGGGCCGTGGCTACACCTTC. Translated, it gives CASSSTGGRGYTF.

This chain uses TRBV7-2 with TRBJ2-1, with 11 bases lining up with TRBD1. J lost 6 bases, V lost 0 bases, and 4 bases had no gene match. In germline, CDR1 is SGHTA, CDR2 FQGNSA. The CDR3 extends over 16 amino acids. The CDR3: CASSLAGTGGFNEQFF. CDR3 nucleotide sequence: TGTGCCAGCAGCTTAGCAGGGACAGGGGGATTCAATGAGCAGTTCTTC.

This chain connects TRBV15 to TRBJ2-5; tentatively, D is TRBD2 (7 bases). V was pared by 3 bases and J by 2 bases, with 19 bases between. This CDR3 region has 17 residues. Germline V gives CDR1 LNHNV, CDR2 YYDKDF (reference sequence). The CDR3 DNA is TGTGCCACCAGCAGCCTCTGGGGGGGGGCAACTCAAGAGACCCAGTACTTC. Encoded protein: CATSSLWGGATQETQYF. Variable domain in full (rest from reference TRBV15 and TRBJ2-5): DAMVIQNPRYQVTQFGKPVTLSCSQTLNHNVMYWYQQKSSQAPKLLFHYYDKDFNNEADTPDNFQSRRPNTSFCFLDIRSPGLGDTAMYLCATSSLWGGATQETQYFGPGTRLLVL.

The chain carries TRBV9 and TRBJ1-2, with no clear D. This CDR3 has 12 residues. In germline, CDR1 is SGDLS, CDR2 YYNGEE. The ends were cut back, 8 bases at V and 2 bases at J, with 10 bases in the middle. The CDR3 bases are TGTGCCAGTGGAACAGCAAACTATGGCTACACCTTC. Translated, it gives CASGTANYGYTF.

This clone has only a few counts. J is TRBJ1-3 and V is TRBV6-2 or TRBV6-3; D may be TRBD1 (5 bases). The CDR3 extends over 16 amino acids. Germline CDR1 reads MNHEY; CDR2 reads SVGEGT. V gave up 6 bases and J gave up 4 bases, with 19 bases separating them. The CDR3 sequence: CASSVTGVRLGNTIYF. The CDR3 DNA is TGTGCCAGCAGCGTAACGGGGGTTCGTCTGGGAAACACCATATATTTT.

The chain recombines TRBV10-3 with TRBJ1-2, with D tentatively TRBD1 (6 bases). The CDR3 totals 16 residues. Between the trimmed V and J ends, which lost 4 bases and 4 bases, there was a span of 19 bases. Looked up from germline, CDR1 is ENHRY and CDR2 is SYGVKD. This CDR3 reads CAISVTGQKVGYGYTF. CDR3 in DNA: TGTGCCATCAGTGTAACCGGACAGAAAGTAGGCTATGGCTACACCTTC.

The V gene is TRBV5-1, the J gene TRBJ2-2, with 8 bases identical to TRBD1. Germline loops: CDR1 SGHRS, CDR2 YFSETQ. V dropped 5 bases and J dropped 4; count of bases not matched to a gene: 7. CDR3 length: 15 amino acids. CDR3 DNA: TGCGCCAGCAGGCGTGACAGGGGAGGCACCGGGGAGCTGTTTTTT. The encoded protein is CASRRDRGGTGELFF.

The rearrangement links TRBV18 to TRBJ1-1; D uncertain. The CDR3 has 10 amino acids. Trimming pared 6 bases from V and 6 bases from J, leaving 5 bases between. The V gene's germline CDR1 is KGHSH and CDR2 LQKENI. CDR3 DNA sequence: TGTGCCAGCTCCGGGGCTGAAGCTTTCTTT. Translation: CASSGAEAFF.

V is TRBV2 and J is TRBJ2-5, with TRBD2 matching 15 bases. Germline V CDR1 and CDR2: SNHLY, FYNNEI. The V and J ends lost 6 bases and 5 bases, in that order; junction bases with no gene match: 7. This CDR3 spans 16 amino acids. The DNA for the CDR3 is TGTGCCAGCAGCCGTGGACTAGCGGGGGGGTATGAGACCCAGTACTTC. This encodes CASSRGLAGGYETQYF.

Written as DNA, the CDR3 is TGTGCCAGCTCACCACCGCGAGCGGGTGCGAACACCGGGGAGCTGTTTTTT. This encodes CASSPPRAGANTGELFF. J is TRBJ2-2 and V is TRBV18; possibly TRBD2 for D (6 bases). Germline loops: CDR1 KGHSH, CDR2 LQKENI. This CDR3 has 17 residues. The V end was cut by 0 bases, the J end by 0 bases, with 11 bases between.

The chain employs TRBV5-1 and TRBJ1-1; D ambiguous. The germline CDR1 and CDR2 sequences are SGHRS and YFSETQ. Between the trimmed V and J ends, which lost 6 bases and 8 bases, there was a span of 11 bases. The CDR3 has 11 amino acids. This CDR3 is CASKMGQEAFF. Here the CDR3 DNA reads TGCGCCAGCAAAATGGGCCAAGAAGCTTTCTTT.

The V and J genes are TRBV6-2 or TRBV6-3 and TRBJ1-1; D is uncertain. CDR3 length: 12 amino acids. In germline, CDR1 is MNHEY, CDR2 SVGEGT. Trimming stripped 2 bases from V and 6 bases from J, with 7 bases between. The CDR3 nucleotides are TGTGCCAGCAGTTACGTCAGGTCTGAAGCTTTCTTT. Amino acid sequence: CASSYVRSEAFF.

This clone was recorded many times. The gene calls are TRBV3-1 (or the pseudogene TRBV3-2) and TRBJ2-1, with no clear D. Trimming took 5 bases from V and 0 from J, leaving 11 bases between them. The V gene's germline CDR1 is LGHDT and CDR2 YNNKEL (reference sequence). This CDR3 region has 15 residues. The CDR3 spells CASSTQPTSYNEQFF. The CDR3 bases are TGTGCCAGCAGCACTCAACCAACCTCCTACAATGAGCAGTTCTTC.

The genes are TRBV2 and TRBJ2-3, with 13 bases that match TRBD2. The V and J ends lost 4 bases and 0 bases, in that order; junction bases with no gene match: 10. This CDR3 is 19 amino acids long. Germline V CDR1 and CDR2: SNHLY, FYNNEI. The CDR3 coding sequence is TGTGCCAGCAGTGTTAGAAGACTAGCGGGGGGAACTAGCACAGATACGCAGTATTTT. It encodes CASSVRRLAGGTSTDTQYF.

The chain has TRBV5-1 and TRBJ1-4; the D is unclear. V lost 4 bases and J 10 bases, leaving 17 bases between the germline ends. The CDR3 totals 14 residues. CDR1 and CDR2 (germline): SGHRS, YFSETQ. CDR3 loop: CASSPGPPEGKLFF. CDR3 bases: TGCGCCAGCAGCCCCGGTCCACCGGAGGGAAAACTGTTTTTT.

This clone was recorded a few times. The chain recombines TRBV27 with TRBJ2-2; 9 bases line up with TRBD1. The germline V gene has CDR1 MNHEY and CDR2 SMNVEV (reference sequence). This CDR3 has 15 amino acids. V dropped 6 bases and J dropped 4; count of bases not matched to a gene: 6. The CDR3 DNA reads TGTGCCAGCAGCCCGGGACAGGGATCCACCGGGGAGCTGTTTTTT. Translation: CASSPGQGSTGELFF.

This clone was counted a few times. V gene TRBV29-1 combines with J gene TRBJ1-1; the match to TRBD1 covers 7 bases. Germline values: CDR1 SQVTM, CDR2 ANQGSEA. This CDR3 region has 12 residues. V lost 7 bases to trimming and J lost 1 base; unmatched junction nucleotides: 3. DNA for the CDR3: TGCAGCGCTAGACAGGGGAACACTGAAGCTTTCTTT. Its protein is CSARQGNTEAFF. The full variable domain, rest sourced from reference TRBV29-1 and TRBJ1-1, is SAVISQKPSRDICQRGTSLTIQCQVDSQVTMMFWYRQQPGQSLTLIATANQGSEATYESGFVIDKFPISRPNLTFSTLTVSNMSPEDSSIYLCSARQGNTEAFFGQGTRLTVV.

The chain links TRBV4-1 to TRBJ2-7, with 12 bases aligning to TRBD2. This CDR3 has 16 residues. Unmatched junction bases numbered 9, after V lost 4 bases and J lost 5 bases. Germline CDR1 and CDR2: MGHRA and YSYEKL. CDR3 sequence reads: CASSPQTSGGFHEQYF. CDR3 coding DNA: TGCGCCAGCAGCCCCCAAACTAGCGGGGGGTTCCACGAGCAGTACTTC.

The chain joins TRBV28 to TRBJ1-5; D might be TRBD1 (5 bases). Germline CDR1 reads MDHEN; CDR2 reads SYDVKM. The V end lost 3 bases, the J end lost 4 bases, and 7 bases lay between the germline ends. This CDR3 region has 13 residues. CDR3 sequence (DNA): TGTGCCAGCAGTTTTCCAGGGAATCAGCCCCAGCATTTT. Amino acids: CASSFPGNQPQHF.

The chain carries TRBV12-3 or TRBV12-4 and TRBJ1-2; D may be TRBD1 (5 bases). The CDR3 length is 13 residues. V shed 5 bases and J shed 4 bases, with 11 bases lying between them. In DNA, the CDR3 is TGTGCCAGCAGTAAGGACACCCTCTATGGCTACACCTTC. Residues: CASSKDTLYGYTF.

V and J are TRBV2 and TRBJ1-4; no definite D call. Germline V gene sequence: CDR1 SNHLY, CDR2 FYNNEI. V was shortened by 5 bases and J by 2 bases, with 15 bases between the two germline ends. The CDR3 has 16 amino acids. The CDR3 sequence: CASSPAQSSTNEKLFF. The CDR3 DNA is TGTGCCAGCAGTCCCGCCCAGTCCTCGACTAATGAAAAACTGTTTTTT.

This clone occurred a few times. This chain connects TRBV14 to TRBJ1-1, with D uncertain. The V end was cut by 1 base, the J end by 11 bases, with 17 bases between. The CDR3 covers 14 residues. The germline V gene has CDR1 SGHDN and CDR2 FVKESK. The CDR3 is CASSQGARSLVAFF. In DNA form, the CDR3 reads TGTGCCAGCAGCCAAGGGGCACGGTCGCTTGTTGCTTTCTTT.